Reported below is one TCR beta chain. Only in-frame clones appear in the TCRdb table, and some are missing; sequencing was by immunoSEQ multiplex PCR. Here the sample spans approximately 1.9 million clones, roughly 95% being singletons. The data originate from a study of shared clonotypes between healthy human individuals. Naive CD8 cells comprised CD45RO-negative, CCR7-positively selected cells, excluding terminally differentiated effector memory CD45RA+ cells. The length of the CDR3 is 14 residues. Germline CDR1 and CDR2: SEHNR and FQNEAQ (reference sequence). The J gene is TRBJ2-5, the V gene TRBV7-9, with D maybe TRBD1 (7 bases). TRBJ2-7 explains the end of the DNA better; the J call may be wrong. The TCR was taken from a man younger than 30 in good health. Some clones in this sample may be carry-over from other donors' samples. Material: naive CD8+ T cells from PBMCs. DNA for the CDR3: TGTGCCAGCAGCTCGACCAGGGGGGTCTACGAGCAGTACTTC. Its translation is CASSSTRGVYEQYF.